These T cell receptor beta chains were read from a single sample in a study of blood T cells in healthy people across ages. TCRdb re-derived calls from the 5' RACE reads in MiXCR, one entry per CDR3 protein. The sample holds some 370,000 distinct CDR3 sequences, about 52% seen once. Sequences were obtained from blood. Receptor source: a man aged 60-69 years in good health. Each CDR3 is given with its conserved first and last residue. The D gene is left open where the match is weak. Not every row has a clone size; where given, it reads once, few, many or a size class.

D: NA; J: TRBJ2-7; size: many; V: TRBV6-2/TRBV6-3; DNA: TGTGCCAGCAGTTACGCAGGGGGGTACGAGCAGTACTTC; CDR3: CASSYAGGYEQYF
D: TRBD2; J: TRBJ2-5; size: once; V: TRBV20-1; DNA: TGCAGTGCTAGACCCCCTAGCGGGAGTAACAATGAGCAGTACTTC; CDR3: CSARPPSGSNNEQYF
D: TRBD2; J: TRBJ2-3; size: few; V: TRBV28; DNA: TGTGCCAGCAGTGACGGGACTATCACAGATACGCAGTATTTT; CDR3: CASSDGTITDTQYF
D: TRBD2; J: TRBJ2-1; size: NA; V: TRBV7-9; DNA: TGTGCCAGCAGCTCCGGGACTAGCGGTTTTTCTATGAATGAGCAGTTCTTC; CDR3: CASSSGTSGFSMNEQFF
D: NA; J: TRBJ1-1; size: few; V: TRBV12-3/TRBV12-4; DNA: TGTGCCAGCAGTGTTAGGCAGAACACTGAAGCTTTCTTT; CDR3: CASSVRQNTEAFF
D: TRBD2; J: TRBJ2-5; size: NA; V: TRBV7-8; DNA: TGTGCCAGCAGCTTAGATTCGGGAGGGGGAGAGACCCAGTACTTC; CDR3: CASSLDSGGGETQYF
D: NA; J: TRBJ1-4; size: NA; V: TRBV5-8; DNA: TGTGCCAGCAGCTGGAACATTGTTGCAACTAATGAAAAACTGTTTTTT; CDR3: CASSWNIVATNEKLFF
D: TRBD2; J: TRBJ2-7; size: NA; V: TRBV10-2; DNA: TGCGCCAGCAATACACTAGCGGGAGGGCCATACGAGCAGTACTTC; CDR3: CASNTLAGGPYEQYF
D: NA; J: TRBJ2-5; size: NA; V: TRBV3-1; DNA: TGTGCCAGCAGCCAAGTCCAAGAGACCCAGTACTTC; CDR3: CASSQVQETQYF
D: TRBD1; J: TRBJ2-5; size: NA; V: TRBV28; DNA: TGTGCCAGCAGTTTATCAGGGACAGCCCAGACCCAGTACTTC; CDR3: CASSLSGTAQTQYF
D: NA; J: TRBJ2-7; size: NA; V: TRBV28; DNA: TGTGCCAGCAGTTCCAGGGAATTGGGCCCCTACGAGCAGTACTTC; CDR3: CASSSRELGPYEQYF
D: NA; J: TRBJ2-1; size: NA; V: TRBV12-3/TRBV12-4; DNA: TGTGCCAGCAGTTTACCAAGGCATTCTCCCTACGATGAGCAGTTCTTC; CDR3: CASSLPRHSPYDEQFF
D: NA; J: TRBJ2-7; size: NA; V: TRBV20-1; DNA: TGCAGTGCCCCCCCGGGAGATTTCTCCTACGAGCAGTACTTC; CDR3: CSAPPGDFSYEQYF
D: TRBD1; J: TRBJ1-1; size: once; V: TRBV12-3/TRBV12-4; DNA: TGTGCCAGCAGTACCCGGACAGGGGGCTCTGAAGCTTTCTTT; CDR3: CASSTRTGGSEAFF
D: TRBD1; J: TRBJ1-5; size: NA; V: TRBV20-1; DNA: TGCAGTGCTAGCCCCTGGACAGGGGGCATTCAGCCCCAGCATTTT; CDR3: CSASPWTGGIQPQHF
D: TRBD2; J: TRBJ2-1; size: NA; V: TRBV7-2; DNA: TGTGCCAGCAGCCTCGGGACTAGCGGGAGAAAAAATGAGCAGTTCTTC; CDR3: CASSLGTSGRKNEQFF
D: TRBD1; J: TRBJ2-5; size: NA; V: TRBV28; DNA: TGTGCCAGCAGCCCCTCCGGGACAGGGGGGGAAGAGACCCGGTACTTC; CDR3: CASSPSGTGGEETRYF
D: NA; J: TRBJ2-3; size: few; V: TRBV9; DNA: TGTGCCAGCAGCCCAAAGGGGTCCCGTAGGGGAGATACGCAGTATTTT; CDR3: CASSPKGSRRGDTQYF
D: TRBD2; J: TRBJ2-3; size: NA; V: TRBV28; DNA: TGTGCCAGCAGTTCAGTAGCGGGAACGTCCACAGATACGCAGTATTTT; CDR3: CASSSVAGTSTDTQYF
D: TRBD1; J: TRBJ2-5; size: NA; V: TRBV4-1; DNA: TGCGCCAGCAGCCATCTGGACAGGGGCCGCGAAGAGACCCAGTACTTC; CDR3: CASSHLDRGREETQYF
D: TRBD1; J: TRBJ2-2; size: NA; V: TRBV14; DNA: TGTGCCAGCAGCCCGGGAGACAGGGGGAACACCGGGGAGCTGTTTTTT; CDR3: CASSPGDRGNTGELFF
D: NA; J: TRBJ2-7; size: NA; V: TRBV28; DNA: TGTGCCAGCAGTTTCGGGTACGACAGGACTTCCTACGAGCAGTACTTC; CDR3: CASSFGYDRTSYEQYF
D: NA; J: TRBJ2-5; size: few; V: TRBV6-5; DNA: TGTGCCAGCAGTTTCCTGGGACCGGGTACCCAAGAGACCCAGTACTTC; CDR3: CASSFLGPGTQETQYF
D: NA; J: TRBJ2-5; size: NA; V: TRBV15; DNA: TGTGCCACCAGCAGAGATCTTCAGCGGGTACAGACCCAGTACTTC; CDR3: CATSRDLQRVQTQYF
D: TRBD2; J: TRBJ2-3; size: NA; V: TRBV6-5; DNA: TGTGCCAGCAGCGCCCTAGCGGGGGGCCTGAGGGGTACGCAGTATTTT; CDR3: CASSALAGGLRGTQYF
D: NA; J: TRBJ2-7; size: NA; V: TRBV29-1; DNA: TGCAGCGTTGGGCCCAGTCAAGAGACCCTGTACTTC; CDR3: CSVGPSQETLYF
D: NA; J: TRBJ2-6; size: many; V: TRBV2; DNA: TGTGCCAGCGGGGAGTATTTCTCTGGGGCCAACGTCCTGACTTTC; CDR3: CASGEYFSGANVLTF
D: NA; J: TRBJ2-4; size: few; V: TRBV11-2; DNA: TGTGCCAGCAGCCCGGTTGACAGAAACATTCAGTACTTC; CDR3: CASSPVDRNIQYF
D: NA; J: TRBJ2-4; size: few; V: TRBV3-1; DNA: TGTGCCAGCAGCCAGGAGAGGATTCAGTACTTC; CDR3: CASSQERIQYF
D: NA; J: TRBJ1-2; size: NA; V: TRBV12-3/TRBV12-4; DNA: TGTGCCAGCAGTTTAGACAGGGTGCAAGGTGGCTACACCTTC; CDR3: CASSLDRVQGGYTF
D: TRBD1; J: TRBJ2-7; size: NA; V: TRBV5-5; DNA: TGTGCCAGCAGCCCCAGGGCACGGACAGGCTCCTACGAGCAGTACTTC; CDR3: CASSPRARTGSYEQYF
D: TRBD1; J: TRBJ2-7; size: NA; V: TRBV15; DNA: TGTGCCACCAGCAGACACACCGGGACAGGGGGTTTCTACGAGCAGTACTTC; CDR3: CATSRHTGTGGFYEQYF
D: NA; J: TRBJ1-2; size: NA; V: TRBV21-1; DNA: TGTGCCAGCAGCACGACAGCTGAAGTCTATGGCTACACCTTC; CDR3: CASSTTAEVYGYTF
D: NA; J: TRBJ1-4; size: NA; V: TRBV6-5; DNA: TGTGCCAGCAGTTACTCCGGCCAGGGTAGGGAAAAACTGTTTTTT; CDR3: CASSYSGQGREKLFF
D: NA; J: TRBJ2-1; size: NA; V: TRBV29-1; DNA: TGCAGCGTCTGGACGGGCTACAATGAGCAGTTCTTC; CDR3: CSVWTGYNEQFF
D: TRBD2; J: TRBJ2-4; size: NA; V: TRBV27; DNA: TGTGCCAGCAGTGGAGGCCCCGTAGCGGGAGGACTAGCCAAAAACATTCAGTACTTC; CDR3: CASSGGPVAGGLAKNIQYF
D: TRBD1; J: TRBJ2-3; size: few; V: TRBV15; DNA: TGTGCCACCAGCCGAGAGGCGAGGACAGGGAGCACAGATACGCAGTATTTT; CDR3: CATSREARTGSTDTQYF
D: TRBD2; J: TRBJ2-3; size: NA; V: TRBV19; DNA: TGTGCCACCAAGCGGGAGGGCCGGACAGATACGCAGTATTTT; CDR3: CATKREGRTDTQYF
D: NA; J: TRBJ2-7; size: NA; V: TRBV20-1; DNA: TGCAGTGCGTATGGTGCCTCTAGGACCTCCTACGAGCAGTACTTC; CDR3: CSAYGASRTSYEQYF
D: NA; J: TRBJ2-5; size: NA; V: TRBV2; DNA: TGTGCCAGCAGCATTGACAGGCTGGGGTACCAAGAGACCCAGTACTTC; CDR3: CASSIDRLGYQETQYF
D: NA; J: TRBJ1-1; size: many; V: TRBV5-6; DNA: TGTGCCAGCAGCGGCTTGACGGGGAACACTGAAGCTTTCTTT; CDR3: CASSGLTGNTEAFF